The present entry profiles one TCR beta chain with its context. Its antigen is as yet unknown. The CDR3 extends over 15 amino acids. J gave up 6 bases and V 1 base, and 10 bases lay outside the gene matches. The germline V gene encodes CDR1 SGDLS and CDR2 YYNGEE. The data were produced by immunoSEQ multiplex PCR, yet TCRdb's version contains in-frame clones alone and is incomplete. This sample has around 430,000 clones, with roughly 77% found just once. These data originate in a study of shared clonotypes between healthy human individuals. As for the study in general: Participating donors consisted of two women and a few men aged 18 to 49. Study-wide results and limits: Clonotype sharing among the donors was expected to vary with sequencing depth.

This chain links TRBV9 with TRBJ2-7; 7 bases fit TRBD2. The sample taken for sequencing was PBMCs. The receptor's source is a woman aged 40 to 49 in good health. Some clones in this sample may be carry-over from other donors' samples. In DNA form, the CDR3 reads TGTGCCAGCAGCGTAAGCGGCGGGAGAGGGATCGAGCAGTACTTC. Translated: CASSVSGGRGIEQYF.